A selection of T cell receptor beta chains follows, all from one sample in a study of blood T cell repertoires in COVID-19. Clones were read by immunoSEQ multiplex PCR, and TCRdb kept only the in-frame ones, dropping some. The sample has about 250,000 clones, 85% seen once. Sequenced sample: peripheral blood. Receptors were obtained from a man aged 50 to 60 with COVID-19, enrolled during active disease. CDR3s include the opening cysteine and the closing phenylalanine or tryptophan. A D gene is named only where the DNA matches it firmly. Expanded clones are given a class, and other clones once, few, many or no size at all.

>TRBV7-7|TRBJ2-3|.|TRBD2
CASSSGLAGVVTDTQYF
TGTGCTAGCAGCTCAGGACTAGCGGGGGTAGTGACAGATACGCAGTATTTT
>TRBV7-9|TRBJ2-2|.|TRBD2
CASSREVGADHTGELFF
TGTGCCAGCAGCCGGGAGGTGGGAGCCGACCACACCGGGGAGCTGTTTTTT
>TRBV25-1|TRBJ1-2|.|TRBD1
CASSGTGGGYGYTF
TGTGCCAGCAGCGGGACAGGGGGCGGCTATGGCTACACCTTC
>TRBV18|TRBJ2-5|.|.
CASSPSQVLQETQYF
TGTGCCAGCTCACCAAGCCAGGTCCTACAAGAGACCCAGTACTTC
>TRBV6-2/TRBV6-3|TRBJ2-7|few|TRBD2
CASSISGGRYEQYF
TGTGCCAGCAGTATTAGCGGGGGTCGTTACGAGCAGTACTTC
>TRBV7-9|TRBJ1-4|.|TRBD1
CASSFWGQGDEKLFF
TGTGCCAGCAGCTTTTGGGGACAGGGGGATGAAAAACTGTTTTTT
>TRBV18|TRBJ2-1|.|TRBD2
CASSPGTSGGNEQFF
TGTGCCAGCTCACCGGGGACTAGCGGGGGAAATGAGCAGTTCTTC
>TRBV6-2/TRBV6-3|TRBJ1-3|.|.
CASSSAGGGNTIYF
TGTGCCAGCAGTTCCGCGGGAGGGGGAAACACCATATATTTT
>TRBV7-2|TRBJ2-1|.|TRBD2
CASSLTGTGGHEQFF
TGTGCCAGCAGCTTAACTGGGACGGGGGGTCATGAGCAGTTCTTC
>TRBV9|TRBJ1-3|.|TRBD1
CASTRQGTNTIYF
TGTGCCAGTACCCGACAGGGTACTAACACCATATATTTT
>TRBV29-1|TRBJ2-1|.|.
CSGPGVLPNEQFF
TGCAGCGGTCCGGGAGTCCTTCCGAATGAGCAGTTCTTC
>TRBV19|TRBJ2-2|.|.
CASSIGANTGELFF
TGTGCCAGTAGTATAGGGGCTAACACCGGGGAGCTGTTTTTT
>TRBV3-1/TRBV3-2|TRBJ1-6|.|.
CASAPTGTRNSPLHF
TGTGCCAGCGCTCCTACCGGGACACGGAATTCACCCCTCCACTTT
>TRBV3-1/TRBV3-2|TRBJ1-4|.|TRBD1
CASSPPGTGGEKLFF
TGTGCCAGCAGCCCGCCAGGGACAGGTGGGGAAAAACTGTTTTTT
>TRBV10-3|TRBJ1-4|.|.
CAISEWEGRGKLFF
TGTGCCATCAGTGAGTGGGAGGGGAGAGGAAAACTGTTTTTT